This T cell receptor beta chain was recovered during a study of regulatory T cells in long-lasting Graves disease. Combining iRepertoire HTBI primers with Arm-PCR of CDR3 regions, the authors built TCR beta libraries. TCRdb ran MiXCR on the multiplex PCR reads and lists one entry per CDR3 protein. Of nearly 350,000 distinct CDR3 sequences listed, 15% to 20% are singletons. The time point here: persistent/refractory GD, antithyroid drugs over 5 years with positive TRAb. From PBMCs, RNA was extracted and then used to make the TCR library. Trimming shortened V by 4 bases and J by 0 bases, and 7 bases separated the two germline ends. Germline CDR1 SQVTM, CDR2 ANQGSEA. The CDR3 is made up of 12 amino acids.

The chain carries TRBV29-1 and TRBJ2-7; D unresolved. The sample in question was peripheral blood mononuclear cells (PBMCs), obtained when the disease was refractory, from a patient treated with antithyroid drugs. This TCR was recovered from a female donor with Graves disease. The DNA for the CDR3 is TGCAGCGTTGTGGTATCCTCCTACGAGCAGTACTTC. Translated: CSVVVSSYEQYF.